This TCR beta chain was found in a study of cytomegalovirus exposure and HLA in healthy donors. Study-wide background: Genotyping showed roughly 86% of about 370 donors falling in the Caucasian-associated ancestry cluster. General study results and limits: CMV serostatus was the sole immune exposure data available.

The PCR employed 60 Vbeta primers together with 13 Jbeta primers. Sequencing used immunoSEQ multiplex PCR; TCRdb keeps in-frame clones, though not all of them. The sample consists of 75,000 to 100,000 clones, around 77% of them appearing once. Germline V gives CDR1 MDHEN, CDR2 SYDVKM. This CDR3 spans 15 amino acids. V was clipped by 6 bases and J by 5 bases; unmatched bases: 7. Regarding this clone: No antigen is known for it.

Nominally healthy donors were sampled, though unrecorded immune exposures were likely. The sample was PBMCs. The chain is built from TRBV28 and TRBJ1-5, with 10 bases identical to TRBD1. This receptor was obtained from a middle-aged man in good health and CMV-seronegative. The CDR3 DNA sequence: TGTGCCAGCAGCCGAATGGACAGGGGGGATCAGCCCCAGCATTTT. Translation gives CASSRMDRGDQPQHF.